This TCR beta chain comes out of a study of T cell clonality in common variable immunodeficiency. Study observations and caveats: What drives increased CVID clonality needs T cell subpopulation sequencing.

This clone was counted many times. Antigen unknown. The table came from immunoSEQ multiplex PCR; TCRdb's copy has only in-frame clones and leaves some out. Listed here are 55,000 to 65,000 clones without any singletons, the top ten holding approximately 1.6%. Sequenced material: peripheral blood mononuclear cells. The receptor was isolated from a person aged 18-70 years in good health.

The CDR3 DNA, read in part, is TGTGCCAGTAGCCGGACAGGGGATAATGAG. Translating gives CASSRTGDNE. The whole CDR3 protein is CASSRTGDNEQFF. The chain is built from TRBV13 and TRBJ2-1, with 9 bases matching TRBD1. Sequencing ends 3 residues short of the CDR3 end; the germline J gene provides the rest. Germline V CDR1 and CDR2: PRHDT, FYEKMQ (reference sequence). The CDR3 has 13 residues. Losses at the gene ends were 9 bases for V and 7 bases for J; bases not matched to a gene: 7.